In its sample, the clone carrying this TCR beta chain was seen a few times. What it recognizes is unknown. The data were taken from a study of T-cell memory formation after mild COVID-19. Study overall: TCR clusters largely stayed donor specific. Study-wide results and caveats: In second-wave clones peaking day 37, SARS-CoV-2 specificity remained unconfirmed. The finding that pre-infection memory included some responding clones suggested that cross-reactive memory joined. Clones which contracted sat mainly in CM and EM if CD4+, and in EMRA if CD8+.

J lost 6 bases, V lost 7 bases, and 10 bases had no gene match. CDR3 length: 16 residues. The germline V gene has CDR1 MNHNS and CDR2 SASEGT. MiXCR, run by TCRdb on the 5' RACE reads, gives a single entry per CDR3 protein. The sample gives 280,000 or so distinct CDR3 sequences, approximately 7.6% of which show up once; roughly 23% is in the top ten. The sequence was collected from a man aged 18 to 29 who had mild COVID-19 (a few samples of this study predate the infection). Cell type and time point are not known. This chain links TRBV6-1 with TRBJ2-2; the match to TRBD2 covers 11 bases. The specimen sequenced was PBMCs or a T cell subset sorted from them (not recorded which). The CDR3 DNA is TGTGCCAGCACCTCCCGGGCTAGCGGGGGGCCCGGGGAGCTGTTTTTT. Residues: CASTSRASGGPGELFF.